The 17 T cell receptor beta chains given below trace back to one sample, sequenced in a study of shared clonotypes between healthy human individuals. Sequencing was performed with immunoSEQ multiplex PCR; in TCRdb, only in-frame clones are kept and a portion is missing. The sample lists around 2,000,000 clones, approximately 94% occurring once. Naive CD8 cells lacked CD45RO and underwent positive selection for CCR7, leaving out terminally differentiated effector memory CD45RA+ cells. The sequenced sample consisted of naive CD8+ T cells sorted from blood. Source of these receptors: a man between 18 and 35 years old in good health.

The chain links TRBV13 to TRBJ2-4; 8 bases line up with TRBD1. V was clipped by 6 bases and J by 0 bases; unmatched bases: 4. Germline values: CDR1 PRHDT, CDR2 FYEKMQ (reference sequence). The CDR3 is 15 amino acids. The CDR3, as DNA: TGTGCCAGCAGTCAGGGGGCCCTAGCCAAAAACATTCAGTACTTC. This sequence encodes CASSQGALAKNIQYF.

CDR3 sequence (DNA): TGCAGCGTGCTAGGGGGCAGTTCCTACTACGAGCAGTACTTC. As protein: CSVLGGSSYYEQYF. This chain connects TRBV29-1 to TRBJ2-5; 7 nucleotides line up with TRBD1. The tail of the sequence fits TRBJ2-7 better, so the J call may be wrong. The CDR3 length is 14 residues. The germline CDR1 and CDR2 sequences are SQVTM and ANQGSEA.

The CDR3 coding sequence is TGTGCCAGCAGCTTAGGGCCCAGGGGTGATCAGCCCCAGCATTTT. Its translation is CASSLGPRGDQPQHF. The chain carries TRBV13 and TRBJ1-5; weak D call: TRBD1 (6 bases). V shed 0 bases and J shed 5 bases, with 11 bases lying between them. The germline CDR1 and CDR2 sequences are PRHDT and FYEKMQ (reference sequence). The CDR3 runs 15 residues.

The chain links TRBV29-1 to TRBJ2-7, with a tentative D call TRBD2 (5 bases). Germline V gene data show CDR1 as SQVTM and CDR2 as ANQGSEA. CDR3 size: 12 residues. The V gene lost 6 bases and the J gene lost 5 bases, with 14 bases spanning the gap. CDR3 region: CSVWRGINEQYF. DNA for the CDR3: TGCAGCGTGTGGAGAGGGATCAACGAGCAGTACTTC.

The chain employs TRBV7-9 and TRBJ2-5, with D maybe TRBD1 (6 bases). The V end was cut by 2 bases, the J end by 2 bases, with 12 bases between. The germline V gene encodes CDR1 SEHNR and CDR2 FQNEAQ (reference sequence). The CDR3 spans 15 residues. The CDR3 sequence: CASSLILRGQETQYF. The CDR3 DNA is TGTGCCAGCAGCTTAATATTGAGGGGGCAAGAGACCCAGTACTTC.

Only one count was recorded for this clone. DNA of the CDR3: TGTGCCTGGAGTGTTCCACGGGAGAACAATGGCTACACCTTC. The encoded protein is CAWSVPRENNGYTF. This rearrangement joins TRBV30 to TRBJ1-2; no firm D call. The CDR3 sequence is 14 residues long. Germline V CDR1 and CDR2: GTSNPN, SVGIG (reference sequence). Between the trimmed V and J ends, which lost 0 bases and 6 bases, there was a span of 14 bases. The whole variable domain, filled in from reference TRBV30 and TRBJ1-2, reads SQTIHQWPATLVQPVGSPLSLECTVEGTSNPNLYWYRQAAGRGLQLLFYSVGIGQISSEVPQNLSASRPQDRQFILSSKKLLLSDSGFYLCAWSVPRENNGYTFGSGTRLTVV.

The rearrangement joins TRBV4-1 to TRBJ2-1; D is ambiguous. Germline CDR1 is MGHRA and CDR2 is YSYEKL. The CDR3 runs to 16 residues. V lost 7 bases and J 0 bases, leaving 16 bases between the germline ends. The CDR3: CASTPVGASSYNEQFF. CDR3 nucleotides: TGCGCCAGCACGCCCGTAGGAGCCAGCTCCTACAATGAGCAGTTCTTC.

The chain joins TRBV21-1 to TRBJ1-2. TRBV21-1 is a documented pseudogene. This CDR3 contains 15 residues. For the CDR3, the DNA is TGTGCCAGCAGCAAAGCGCAACCCCTACACTATGGCTACACCTTC. It encodes CASSKAQPLHYGYTF.

The V gene is TRBV28, the J gene TRBJ2-3; the match to TRBD2 covers 9 bases. Germline trimming cut 1 base from V and 4 bases from J; bases unmatched to any gene: 3. From germline, CDR1 is MDHEN and CDR2 SYDVKM. CDR3 length equals 15 residues. CDR3 protein: CASSLLVAGADTQYF. DNA of the CDR3: TGTGCCAGCAGTTTATTAGTAGCGGGAGCAGATACGCAGTATTTT.

With regard to this clone: The same CDR3 can be traced to other DNA sequences in this sample. The rearrangement joins TRBV13 to TRBJ2-7, with D possibly matching TRBD2 (5 bases). The V end was cut by 0 bases, the J end by 4 bases, with 10 bases between. The length of the CDR3 is 14 residues. CDR1 PRHDT and CDR2 FYEKMQ come from the germline V gene (reference sequence). CDR3 protein: CASSLGDRDYEQYF. The DNA for the CDR3 is TGTGCCAGCAGCTTAGGGGACCGGGATTACGAGCAGTACTTC. The full variable domain, completed using reference TRBV13 and TRBJ2-7, is AAGVIQSPRHLIKEKRETATLKCYPIPRHDTVYWYQQGPGQDPQFLISFYEKMQSDKGSIPDRFSAQQFSDYHSELNMSSLELGDSALYFCASSLGDRDYEQYFGPGTRLTVT.

Worth noting for this clone: The sample carries other DNA sequences with the same CDR3. The CDR3 DNA follows: TGCGCCAGCAGCCCCGGGACGGACTCTGGAAACACCATATATTTT. Its translation: CASSPGTDSGNTIYF. V and J are TRBV5-1 and TRBJ1-3, with D possibly matching TRBD1 (5 bases). Germline CDR1 reads SGHRS; CDR2 reads YFSETQ. The CDR3 has 15 amino acids. V lost 4 bases, J lost 0 bases, and 11 bases lay in between.

This clone was seen a single time. The chain links TRBV11-3 to TRBJ2-1; TRBD2 matches 8 bases. The CDR3 covers 13 residues. V shed 1 base, J shed 7 bases, and the junction held 0 bases outside the gene matches. CDR1 is SGHNT and CDR2 is YENEEA in the germline V gene. The CDR3 DNA reads as TGTGCCAGCAGCTTAGCGGGAGGGAATGAGCAGTTCTTC. Protein product: CASSLAGGNEQFF.

The V call is TRBV7-9, the J call TRBJ1-1; D is unresolved. CDR3 length: 13 amino acids. Germline V gene sequence: CDR1 SEHNR, CDR2 FQNEAQ (reference sequence). Trimming left V 7 bases short and J 4 bases short, with 13 bases between. CDR3 residues: CASKVSVVTEAFF. DNA for the CDR3: TGTGCCAGCAAGGTTTCCGTCGTCACTGAAGCTTTCTTT.

The CDR3 reads CASSLVGTDSSYEQYF. The CDR3, as DNA: TGTGCCAGCAGCTTAGTTGGGACCGATAGCTCCTACGAGCAGTACTTC. This chain uses TRBV11-2 with TRBJ2-7, with D perhaps TRBD1 or TRBD2 (5 bases each). Deletions cut 1 base from V and 0 bases from J, with 13 bases between. The CDR3 is 16 amino acids. The germline gives CDR1 SGHAT, CDR2 FQNNGV.

The chain recombines TRBV13 with TRBJ2-7, with TRBD1 matching 12 bases. Trimming removed 5 bases from V and 7 bases from J; junction bases left unmatched: 9. The V gene's germline CDR1 is PRHDT and CDR2 FYEKMQ (reference sequence). This CDR3 has 15 amino acids. CDR3 sequence reads: CASSPGGQGAGEQYF. The CDR3 DNA reads TGTGCCAGCAGCCCAGGGGGACAGGGGGCTGGGGAGCAGTACTTC.

This clone was recorded once. The rearrangement uses TRBV6-5 and TRBJ2-7; D is undetermined. V was trimmed by 1 base and J by 4 bases, leaving 8 bases between them. In germline, CDR1 is MNHEY, CDR2 SVGAGI. The CDR3 has 13 amino acids. CDR3 nucleotide sequence: TGTGCCAGCAGTTACTTCTCGGAGTACGAGCAGTACTTC. This codes for CASSYFSEYEQYF.

Concerning this clone: The same CDR3 can be traced to other DNA sequences in this sample. V is TRBV2 and J is TRBJ2-7; 8 bases agree with TRBD1. The trim removed 3 bases at V and 2 bases at J, leaving 3 bases unmatched. The CDR3 totals 14 residues. CDR1 SNHLY and CDR2 FYNNEI come from the germline V gene. CDR3 protein: CASSEGTGPYEQYF. Here the CDR3 DNA reads TGTGCCAGCAGTGAGGGGACAGGTCCCTACGAGCAGTACTTC.